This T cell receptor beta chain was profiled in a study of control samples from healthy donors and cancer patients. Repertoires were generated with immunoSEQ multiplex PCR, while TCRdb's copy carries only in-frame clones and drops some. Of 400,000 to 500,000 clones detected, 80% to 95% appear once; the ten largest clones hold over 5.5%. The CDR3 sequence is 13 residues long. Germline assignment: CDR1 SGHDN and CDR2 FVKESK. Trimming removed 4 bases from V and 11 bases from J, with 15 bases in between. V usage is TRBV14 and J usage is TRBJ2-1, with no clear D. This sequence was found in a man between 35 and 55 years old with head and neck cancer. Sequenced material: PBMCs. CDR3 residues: CASSPRGNFQQFF. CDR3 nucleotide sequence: TGTGCCAGCAGCCCACGAGGAAACTTCCAGCAGTTCTTC.